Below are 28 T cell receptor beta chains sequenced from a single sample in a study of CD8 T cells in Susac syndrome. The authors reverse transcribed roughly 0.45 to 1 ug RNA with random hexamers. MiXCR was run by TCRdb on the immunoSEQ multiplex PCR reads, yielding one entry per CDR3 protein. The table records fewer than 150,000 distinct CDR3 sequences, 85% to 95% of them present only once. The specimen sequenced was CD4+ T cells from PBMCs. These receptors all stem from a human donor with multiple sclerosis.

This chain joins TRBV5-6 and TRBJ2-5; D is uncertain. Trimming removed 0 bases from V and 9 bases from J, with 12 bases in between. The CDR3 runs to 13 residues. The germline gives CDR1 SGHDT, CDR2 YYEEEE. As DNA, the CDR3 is TGTGCCAGCAGCTTGGGGGGTTTAACGGCCCAGTACTTC. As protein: CASSLGGLTAQYF.

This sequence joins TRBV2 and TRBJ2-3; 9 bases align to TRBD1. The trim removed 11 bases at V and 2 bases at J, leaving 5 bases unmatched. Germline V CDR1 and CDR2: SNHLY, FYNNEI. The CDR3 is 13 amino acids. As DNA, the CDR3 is TGTGCCGGAAACAGGGGGCACACAGATACGCAGTATTTT. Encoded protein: CAGNRGHTDTQYF.

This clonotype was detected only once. CDR3 residues: CASSPTQGEAYTEAFF. The CDR3 nucleotides are TGTGCCAGCTCACCAACACAGGGGGAGGCGTACACTGAAGCTTTCTTT. This chain connects TRBV18 to TRBJ1-1; TRBD1 aligns across 8 bases. Per germline, CDR1 KGHSH and CDR2 LQKENI. V lost 2 bases, J lost 3 bases, and 8 bases stayed unmatched. The CDR3 spans 16 residues. Combining the CDR3 with reference TRBV18 and TRBJ1-1 gives the whole variable domain NAGVMQNPRHLVRRRGQEARLRCSPMKGHSHVYWYRQLPEEGLKFMVYLQKENIIDESGMPKERFSAEFPKEGPSILRIQQVVRGDSAAYFCASSPTQGEAYTEAFFGQGTRLTVV.

The CDR3 spells CASSQVSQGNTEAFF. CDR3 DNA sequence: TGTGCCAGCAGCCAAGTCTCGCAGGGGAACACTGAAGCTTTCTTT. The chain employs TRBV3-1 and TRBJ1-1, with D possibly being TRBD1 (5 bases). Germline V gene lookup returns CDR1 LGHDT and CDR2 YNNKEL (reference sequence). The CDR3 loop spans 15 amino acids. V gave up 1 base and J gave up 1 base, with 10 bases separating them.

In DNA form, the CDR3 reads TGCAGTGCTACCTTTCGGGACAGGGGGCTCAATGAGCAGTTCTTC. This translates into CSATFRDRGLNEQFF. The chain is built from TRBV20-1 and TRBJ2-1; 12 bases map to TRBD1. Unmatched junction bases numbered 7, after V lost 4 bases and J lost 6 bases. CDR1 and CDR2 from the germline V gene are DFQATT and SNEGSKA (reference sequence). This CDR3 is built from 15 residues.

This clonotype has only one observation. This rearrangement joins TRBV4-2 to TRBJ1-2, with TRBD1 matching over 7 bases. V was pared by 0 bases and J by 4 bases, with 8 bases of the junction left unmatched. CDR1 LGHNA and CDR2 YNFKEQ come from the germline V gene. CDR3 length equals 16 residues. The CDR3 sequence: CASSQDWRAGGYGYTF. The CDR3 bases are TGTGCCAGCAGCCAAGACTGGAGGGCAGGGGGCTATGGCTACACCTTC.

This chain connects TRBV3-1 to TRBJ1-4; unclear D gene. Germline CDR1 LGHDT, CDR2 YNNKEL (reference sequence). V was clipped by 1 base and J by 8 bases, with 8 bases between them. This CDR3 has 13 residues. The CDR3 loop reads CASSQGRNEKLFF. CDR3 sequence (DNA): TGTGCCAGCAGCCAAGGCAGGAACGAAAAACTGTTTTTT.

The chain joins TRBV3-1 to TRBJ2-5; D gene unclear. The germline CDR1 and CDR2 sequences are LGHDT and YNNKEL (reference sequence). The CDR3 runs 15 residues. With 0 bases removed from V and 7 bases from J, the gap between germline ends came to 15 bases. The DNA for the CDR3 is TGTGCCAGCAGCCAAGACGCGACGGCAGGTGGGACCCAGTACTTC. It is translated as CASSQDATAGGTQYF.

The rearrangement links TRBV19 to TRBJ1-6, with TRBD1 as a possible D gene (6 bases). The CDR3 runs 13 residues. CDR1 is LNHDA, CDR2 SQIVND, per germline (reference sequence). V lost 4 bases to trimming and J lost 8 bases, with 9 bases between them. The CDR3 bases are TGTGCCAGTAGTACTAACAGGGATTCACCCCTCCACTTT. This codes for CASSTNRDSPLHF.

CDR3 in DNA: TGTGCCAGCAGCTTAGGCGCCAGTAACTATGGCTACACCTTC. It yields the protein CASSLGASNYGYTF. The V call is TRBV7-8, the J call TRBJ1-2, with no clear D. V was shortened by 1 base and J by 1 base, with 7 bases between the two germline ends. Per germline, CDR1 SGHVS and CDR2 FQNEAQ. This CDR3 comprises 14 residues.

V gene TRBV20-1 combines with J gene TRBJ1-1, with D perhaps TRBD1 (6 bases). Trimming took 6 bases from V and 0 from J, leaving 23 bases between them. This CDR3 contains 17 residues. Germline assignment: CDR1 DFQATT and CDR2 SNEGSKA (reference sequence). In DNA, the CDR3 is TGCAGTGCCAGGGGAATGCATCGGAATATAATGAACACTGAAGCTTTCTTT. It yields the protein CSARGMHRNIMNTEAFF.

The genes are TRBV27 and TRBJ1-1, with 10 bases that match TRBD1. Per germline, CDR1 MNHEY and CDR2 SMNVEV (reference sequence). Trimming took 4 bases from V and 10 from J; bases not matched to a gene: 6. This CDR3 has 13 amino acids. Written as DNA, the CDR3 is TGTGCCAGCAGTTGGGACAGGGGACGAACAGCTTTCTTT. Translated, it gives CASSWDRGRTAFF.

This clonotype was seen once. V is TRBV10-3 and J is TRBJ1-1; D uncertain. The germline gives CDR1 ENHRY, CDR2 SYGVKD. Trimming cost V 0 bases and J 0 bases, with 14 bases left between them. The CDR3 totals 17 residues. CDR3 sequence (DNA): TGTGCCATCAGTGAGTCGGAAAAAATTCGGCTGAACACTGAAGCTTTCTTT. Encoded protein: CAISESEKIRLNTEAFF.

The CDR3 nucleotides are TGTGCCAGCTCACCAACTAGCGGACAAGAGACCCAGTACTTC. Its protein product is CASSPTSGQETQYF. The chain joins TRBV18 to TRBJ2-5; 8 nucleotides align to TRBD2. Germline trimming cut 2 bases from V and 2 bases from J; bases unmatched to any gene: 1. The germline CDR1 and CDR2 sequences are KGHSH and LQKENI. CDR3 length: 14 residues.

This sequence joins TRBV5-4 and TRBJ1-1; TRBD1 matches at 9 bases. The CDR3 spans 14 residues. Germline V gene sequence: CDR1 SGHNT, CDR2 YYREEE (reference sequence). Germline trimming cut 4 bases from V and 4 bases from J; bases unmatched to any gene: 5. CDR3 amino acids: CASSPQGASTEAFF. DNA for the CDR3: TGTGCCAGCAGCCCACAGGGGGCGAGCACTGAAGCTTTCTTT.

DNA for the CDR3: TGTGCCTCCGACCCGGGGCCAGATACGCAGTATTTT. This translates into CASDPGPDTQYF. J is TRBJ2-3 and V is TRBV30, with D possibly being TRBD1 or TRBD2 (5 bases each). The CDR3 loop spans 12 amino acids. Germline V lookup: CDR1 GTSNPN, CDR2 SVGIG (reference sequence). V lost 7 bases, J lost 4 bases, and 12 bases lay in between.

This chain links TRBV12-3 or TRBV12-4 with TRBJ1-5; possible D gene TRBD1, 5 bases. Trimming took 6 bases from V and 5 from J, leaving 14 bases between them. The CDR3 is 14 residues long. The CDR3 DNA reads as TGTGCCAGCAGCCACCGCCGCAGGGATCAGCCCCAGCATTTT. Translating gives CASSHRRRDQPQHF.

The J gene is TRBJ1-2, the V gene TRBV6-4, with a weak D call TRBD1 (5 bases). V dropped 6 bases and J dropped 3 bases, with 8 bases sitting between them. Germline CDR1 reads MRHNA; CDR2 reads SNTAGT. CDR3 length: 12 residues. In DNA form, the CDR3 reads TGTGCCAGCAGGGGGACGGACTATGGCTACACCTTC. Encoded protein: CASRGTDYGYTF.

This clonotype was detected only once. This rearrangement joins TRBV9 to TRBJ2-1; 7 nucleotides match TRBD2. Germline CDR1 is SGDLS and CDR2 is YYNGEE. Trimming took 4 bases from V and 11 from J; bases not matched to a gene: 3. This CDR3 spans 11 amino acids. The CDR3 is CASSSGGKQFF. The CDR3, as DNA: TGTGCCAGCAGCTCCGGGGGGAAGCAGTTCTTC.

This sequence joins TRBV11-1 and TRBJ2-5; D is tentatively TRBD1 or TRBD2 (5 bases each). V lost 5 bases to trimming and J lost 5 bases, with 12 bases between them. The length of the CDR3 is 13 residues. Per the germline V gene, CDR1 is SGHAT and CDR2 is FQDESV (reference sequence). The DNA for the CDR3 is TGTGCCAGCAGCGCCGGGACGACTGAGACCCAGTACTTC. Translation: CASSAGTTETQYF.

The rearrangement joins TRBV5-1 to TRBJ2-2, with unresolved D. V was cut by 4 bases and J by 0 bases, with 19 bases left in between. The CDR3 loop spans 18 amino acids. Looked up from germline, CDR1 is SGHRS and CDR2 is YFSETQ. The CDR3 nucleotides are TGCGCCAGCAGCCTGGAAGGTTTGGGCCTTACGAACACCGGGGAGCTGTTTTTT. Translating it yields CASSLEGLGLTNTGELFF.

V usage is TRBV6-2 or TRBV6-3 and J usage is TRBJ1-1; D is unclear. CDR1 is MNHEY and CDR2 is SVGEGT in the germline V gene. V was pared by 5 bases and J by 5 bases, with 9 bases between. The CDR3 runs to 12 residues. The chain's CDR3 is CASSKGWTEAFF. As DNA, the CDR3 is TGTGCCAGCAGTAAAGGGTGGACTGAAGCTTTCTTT.

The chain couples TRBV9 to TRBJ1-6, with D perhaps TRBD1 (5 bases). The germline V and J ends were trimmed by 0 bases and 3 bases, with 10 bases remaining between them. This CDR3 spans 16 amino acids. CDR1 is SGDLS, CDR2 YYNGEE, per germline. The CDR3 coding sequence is TGTGCCAGCAGCGTAGGTGGGGGGATCTATAATTCACCCCTCCACTTT. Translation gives CASSVGGGIYNSPLHF.

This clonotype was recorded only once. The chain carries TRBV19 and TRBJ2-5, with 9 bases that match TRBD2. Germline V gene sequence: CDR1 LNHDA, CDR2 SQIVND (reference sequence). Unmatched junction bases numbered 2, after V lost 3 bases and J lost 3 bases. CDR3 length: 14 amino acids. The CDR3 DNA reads TGTGCCAGTAGTATGAGCGGGGGGAAAGAGACCCAGTACTTC. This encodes CASSMSGGKETQYF.

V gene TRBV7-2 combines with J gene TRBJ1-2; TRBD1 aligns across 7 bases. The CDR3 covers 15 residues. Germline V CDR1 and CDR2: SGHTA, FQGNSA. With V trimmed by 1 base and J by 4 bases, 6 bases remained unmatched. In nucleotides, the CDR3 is TGTGCCAGCAGCTTAGTCACGGGACAGACCTATGGCTACACCTTC. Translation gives CASSLVTGQTYGYTF.

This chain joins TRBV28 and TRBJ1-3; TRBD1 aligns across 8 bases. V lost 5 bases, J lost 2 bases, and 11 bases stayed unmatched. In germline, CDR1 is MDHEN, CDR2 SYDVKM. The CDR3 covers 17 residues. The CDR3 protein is CASSGAGQAKAGNTIYF. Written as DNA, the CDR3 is TGTGCCAGCAGTGGGGCGGGACAGGCAAAAGCTGGAAACACCATATATTTT.

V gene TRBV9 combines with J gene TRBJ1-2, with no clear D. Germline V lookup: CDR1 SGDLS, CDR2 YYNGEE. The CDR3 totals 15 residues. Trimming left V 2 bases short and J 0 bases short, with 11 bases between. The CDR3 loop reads CASSVSADANYGYTF. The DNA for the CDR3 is TGTGCCAGCAGCGTCTCGGCAGACGCTAACTATGGCTACACCTTC.

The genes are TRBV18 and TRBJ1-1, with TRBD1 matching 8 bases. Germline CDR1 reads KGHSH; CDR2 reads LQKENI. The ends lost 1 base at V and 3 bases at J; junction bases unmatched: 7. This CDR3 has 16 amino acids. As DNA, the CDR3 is TGTGCCAGCTCACCACGGGCAGGGGGCGAGTACACTGAAGCTTTCTTT. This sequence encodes CASSPRAGGEYTEAFF.